Each of the 31 T cell receptor beta chains below was sequenced from the same sample in a study of blood T cell repertoires in COVID-19. The data were produced by immunoSEQ multiplex PCR, yet TCRdb's version contains in-frame clones alone and is incomplete. This sample has roughly 92,000 clones, with 90% found just once. Sample: peripheral blood. All receptors derive from a man in his fifties with acute or convalescent COVID-19.

J is TRBJ2-1 and V is TRBV19; 11 bases align to TRBD2. Germline V gene sequence: CDR1 LNHDA, CDR2 SQIVND (reference sequence). The CDR3 is 16 residues long. The ends lost 6 bases at V and 4 bases at J; junction bases unmatched: 8. The CDR3 nucleotides are TGTGCCAGTAGATCGGGACTAGCGGAATCTTACAATGAGCAGTTCTTC. Its translation is CASRSGLAESYNEQFF.

The chain links TRBV12-1 to TRBJ2-5; the table's D gene call, TRBD1, was not cross checked with the DNA. TRBV12-1 is a pseudogene locus. The CDR3 consists of 14 residues. This chain's CDR3 is CASSLGTLKETQYF. The CDR3 DNA reads TGTGCCAGCAGCCTCGGGACACTCAAAGAGACCCAGTACTTC.

V usage is TRBV2 and J usage is TRBJ2-1; 10 bases align to TRBD1. Germline trimming cut 4 bases from V and 2 bases from J; bases unmatched to any gene: 14. Germline lookup yields CDR1 SNHLY and CDR2 FYNNEI. The CDR3 consists of 19 residues. CDR3 in amino acids: CASSVSGTGVMKTYNEQFF. CDR3 bases: TGTGCCAGCAGTGTCAGCGGGACAGGGGTCATGAAGACCTACAATGAGCAGTTCTTC.

The chain links TRBV6-2 or TRBV6-3 to TRBJ2-5; 8 bases line up with TRBD1. The length of the CDR3 is 16 residues. After removal of 6 bases from V and 1 base from J, the junction contained 10 bases not matched to a gene. Germline V gene lookup returns CDR1 MNHEY and CDR2 SVGEGT. CDR3 nucleotides: TGTGCCAGCAGCCTCCCCGGACAGGGAACCCAAGAGACCCAGTACTTC. Amino acid sequence: CASSLPGQGTQETQYF.

The J gene is TRBJ2-5, the V gene TRBV2, with TRBD1 matching over 8 bases. Germline V gene data show CDR1 as SNHLY and CDR2 as FYNNEI. This CDR3 is 16 amino acids long. The ends lost 8 bases at V and 5 bases at J; junction bases unmatched: 16. The CDR3 reads CASVLVGQGAWETQYF. CDR3 in DNA: TGTGCCAGCGTATTGGTGGGGCAGGGGGCCTGGGAGACCCAGTACTTC.

This rearrangement joins TRBV28 to TRBJ1-1; 8 bases are a match to TRBD1. V shed 7 bases, J shed 1 base, and the junction held 2 bases outside the gene matches. Germline V CDR1 and CDR2: MDHEN, SYDVKM. This CDR3 is 13 amino acids long. The CDR3 DNA reads TGTGCCAGCAACAGGGGGGGGAACACTGAAGCTTTCTTT. Translated, it gives CASNRGGNTEAFF.

This sequence joins TRBV6-2 or TRBV6-3 and TRBJ2-7, with 7 bases aligning to TRBD2. With 0 bases clipped from V and 3 bases from J, the junction kept 8 bases outside the gene matches. Germline V gene sequence: CDR1 MNHEY, CDR2 SVGEGT. This CDR3 has 16 residues. CDR3 nucleotides: TGTGCCAGCAGTTACTCGTTGTTTGGCGGGAGCTACGAGCAGTACTTC. Translation: CASSYSLFGGSYEQYF.

The J gene is TRBJ1-3, the V gene TRBV18; 9 bases agree with TRBD1. With V trimmed by 2 bases and J by 3 bases, 5 bases remained unmatched. The CDR3 contains 16 residues. Per germline, CDR1 KGHSH and CDR2 LQKENI. The CDR3: CASSPSGTGLGNTIYF. CDR3 bases: TGTGCCAGCTCACCATCCGGGACAGGGCTTGGAAACACCATATATTTT.

The chain couples TRBV4-3 to TRBJ2-1; 8 bases agree with TRBD2. The J segment lost 6 bases and the V segment lost 4 bases, leaving 14 bases of the junction unmatched. The germline gives CDR1 LGHNA, CDR2 YSLEER. This CDR3 has 17 amino acids. The CDR3 DNA reads TGCGCCAGCAGCCGAACTACAGGGCGTCTAGCGGGCAATGAGCAGTTCTTC. Its protein is CASSRTTGRLAGNEQFF.

This chain joins TRBV10-2 and TRBJ1-2; D ambiguous. CDR3 length equals 15 residues. Looked up from germline, CDR1 is WSHSY and CDR2 is SAAADI. Deletions cut 2 bases from V and 0 bases from J, with 10 bases between. The CDR3, as DNA: TGCGCCAGCAGTGAGGGGCCAGCCTCTAACTATGGCTACACCTTC. This translates into CASSEGPASNYGYTF.

The chain links TRBV24-1 to TRBJ1-2, with 11 bases lining up with TRBD1. The CDR3 has 16 residues. In germline, CDR1 is KGHDR, CDR2 SFDVKD. The junction had 6 bases not matched to a gene; V was cut back by 4 bases and J by 3 bases. The CDR3 nucleotides are TGTGCCACCAGTGACCGGACAGGGGGCCGCGACTATGGCTACACCTTC. Its protein is CATSDRTGGRDYGYTF.

The chain combines TRBV25-1 with TRBJ1-1; the D gene is possibly TRBD1 (5 bases). CDR3 length: 13 amino acids. Germline V gene data show CDR1 as MGHDK and CDR2 as SYGVNS. Trimming took off 8 bases at V and 4 bases at J, with 14 bases between the two ends. The CDR3 DNA is TGTGCCAGCCGGCACACAGGAGCCACTGAAGCTTTCTTT. Translating it yields CASRHTGATEAFF.

This clone has just one count. V gene TRBV5-1 combines with J gene TRBJ2-1; 8 positions match TRBD1. The CDR3 runs 14 residues. CDR1 is SGHRS, CDR2 YFSETQ, per germline. Germline trimming cut 3 bases from V and 4 bases from J; bases unmatched to any gene: 3. The CDR3 DNA follows: TGCGCCAGCAGCTCCGGGACAGGATACAATGAGCAGTTCTTC. Translated: CASSSGTGYNEQFF. The full variable domain, with the rest looked up from reference TRBV5-1 and TRBJ2-1, is KAGVTQTPRYLIKTRGQQVTLSCSPISGHRSVSWYQQTPGQGLQFLFEYFSETQRNKGNFPGRFSGRQFSNSRSEMNVSTLELGDSALYLCASSSGTGYNEQFFGPGTRLTVL.

The rearrangement links TRBV5-5 to TRBJ2-7, with D maybe TRBD2 (7 bases). V dropped 2 bases and J dropped 1 base, with 13 bases sitting between them. CDR1 is SGHKS, CDR2 YYEKEE, per germline (reference sequence). The CDR3 spans 15 residues. CDR3 DNA sequence: TGTGCCAGCAGCTTTAGGGGGGACTATTCCTACGAGCAGTACTTC. As protein: CASSFRGDYSYEQYF.

V is TRBV5-6 and J is TRBJ2-1, with 9 bases identical to TRBD2. CDR3 size: 18 residues. Germline V gives CDR1 SGHDT, CDR2 YYEEEE. V trimming: 1 base; J trimming: 3 bases; junction bases outside the gene matches: 11. This chain's CDR3 is CASSLITPIAGDYNEQFF. In nucleotides, the CDR3 is TGTGCCAGCAGCTTGATAACTCCAATAGCGGGAGACTACAATGAGCAGTTCTTC.

The J gene is TRBJ1-1, the V gene TRBV5-1, with 8 bases fitting TRBD1. V lost 1 base to trimming and J lost 4 bases; unmatched junction nucleotides: 6. The CDR3 runs 15 residues. The germline gives CDR1 SGHRS, CDR2 YFSETQ. The CDR3 region has the DNA TGCGCCAGCAGCTTGACCGGACAGGGTCTCACTGAAGCTTTCTTT. Its translation is CASSLTGQGLTEAFF.

The chain combines TRBV30 with TRBJ2-1, with TRBD2 matching over 10 bases. The CDR3 sequence is 13 residues long. The V gene's germline CDR1 is GTSNPN and CDR2 SVGIG (reference sequence). Germline trimming cut 5 bases from V and 9 bases from J; bases unmatched to any gene: 7. The CDR3 bases are TGTGCCTGGGGTGCGCGGACTAGCGGTGAGCAGTTCTTC. It translates to CAWGARTSGEQFF.

The chain has TRBV18 and TRBJ2-7; 7 bases map to TRBD1. The germline V gene has CDR1 KGHSH and CDR2 LQKENI. The V gene end was trimmed by 3 bases and the J gene end by 0 bases; junction bases not matched to a gene: 2. The CDR3 is made up of 14 amino acids. CDR3 amino acids: CASSPSGGSYEQYF. The CDR3, as DNA: TGTGCCAGCTCACCGTCAGGGGGCTCCTACGAGCAGTACTTC.

The rearrangement uses TRBV7-2 and TRBJ2-1, with 14 bases aligning to TRBD2. The trim removed 6 bases at V and 13 bases at J, leaving 8 bases unmatched. CDR1 and CDR2 from the germline V gene are SGHTA and FQGNSA. This CDR3 spans 14 amino acids. The CDR3 reads CASSPGTSGSKQFF. For the CDR3, the DNA is TGTGCCAGCAGTCCCGGGACTAGCGGGAGTAAACAGTTCTTC.

V usage is TRBV2 and J usage is TRBJ2-5, with D possibly being TRBD2 (6 bases). The CDR3 runs 16 residues. V dropped 3 bases and J dropped 5 bases, with 19 bases sitting between them. The germline CDR1 and CDR2 sequences are SNHLY and FYNNEI. Here the CDR3 reads CASSDPRGTAAETQYF. CDR3 sequence (DNA): TGTGCCAGCAGTGACCCCCGAGGGACTGCCGCCGAGACCCAGTACTTC. Full variable domain (outside the CDR3, taken from reference TRBV2 and TRBJ2-5): EPEVTQTPSHQVTQMGQEVILRCVPISNHLYFYWYRQILGQKVEFLVSFYNNEISEKSEIFDDQFSVERPDGSNFTLKIRSTKLEDSAMYFCASSDPRGTAAETQYFGPGTRLLVL.

The chain recombines TRBV12-3 or TRBV12-4 with TRBJ1-2; maybe TRBD1 (6 bases). The CDR3 covers 12 residues. The V and J ends lost 6 bases and 7 bases respectively, with 12 bases between them. In nucleotides, the CDR3 is TGTGCCAGCAGGAGAACAGGGTTTGGCTACACCTTC. It yields the protein CASRRTGFGYTF.

The gene calls are TRBV30 and TRBJ1-1; 7 bases line up with TRBD1. The V segment lost 4 bases and the J segment 1 base; nucleotides outside the gene matches: 3. Per germline, CDR1 GTSNPN and CDR2 SVGIG (reference sequence). The CDR3 runs 13 residues. CDR3 sequence (DNA): TGTGCCTGGAAGACAGGGACGAACACTGAAGCTTTCTTT. Translated, it gives CAWKTGTNTEAFF.

The chain recombines TRBV6-5 with TRBJ1-1; D is unclear. Per the germline V gene, CDR1 is MNHEY and CDR2 is SVGAGI. CDR3 length: 12 amino acids. The V end was cut by 6 bases, the J end by 4 bases, with 9 bases between. As DNA, the CDR3 is TGTGCCAGCAGAACGGGGAGCACTGAAGCTTTCTTT. This gives the protein CASRTGSTEAFF.

The genes are TRBV21-1 and TRBJ2-7; the table gives TRBD2 as D, unverified against the DNA. TRBV21-1 is shown as a pseudogene. The CDR3 covers 16 residues. CDR3 sequence (DNA): TGTGCCAGCAGCCCGCTAACTAGCGAGAGCTCCTACGAGCAGTACTTC. This sequence encodes CASSPLTSESSYEQYF.

This clone showed up just once. V usage is TRBV2 and J usage is TRBJ2-5; 8 nucleotides align to TRBD1. The CDR3 loop spans 16 amino acids. Germline V lookup: CDR1 SNHLY, CDR2 FYNNEI. Trimming at V came to 10 bases and at J to 4 bases, leaving 17 bases not matched to a gene. The CDR3 protein is CANQWEEDRVTETQYF. The DNA for the CDR3 is TGTGCCAACCAGTGGGAAGAGGACAGGGTAACAGAGACCCAGTACTTC.

This clone was seen a few times. This chain joins TRBV24-1 and TRBJ1-5, with 9 bases identical to TRBD1. This CDR3 comprises 20 residues. Per germline, CDR1 KGHDR and CDR2 SFDVKD. Trimming removed 0 bases from V and 0 bases from J; junction bases left unmatched: 11. DNA of the CDR3: TGTGCCACCAGTGATTTGGGGGACAGGGCACGGACTAATAGCAATCAGCCCCAGCATTTT. This encodes CATSDLGDRARTNSNQPQHF.

In the case of this clone: The same CDR3 is also encoded by other DNA sequences in this sample. V gene TRBV2 combines with J gene TRBJ1-1, with D hard to call. The germline CDR1 and CDR2 sequences are SNHLY and FYNNEI. Deletions cut 4 bases from V and 0 bases from J, with 6 bases between. CDR3 length equals 13 residues. The chain's CDR3 is CASSGQMNTEAFF. Here the CDR3 DNA reads TGTGCCAGCAGTGGGCAGATGAACACTGAAGCTTTCTTT.

CDR3 DNA sequence: TGTGCCAGCAGCTGGAGGGGTGGGTATTCGTACTTC. Amino acid sequence: CASSWRGGYSYF. The chain is built from TRBV5-6 and TRBJ2-7, with TRBD2 as a possible D gene (6 bases). The length of the CDR3 is 12 residues. V was cut by 3 bases and J by 12 bases, with 16 bases left in between. CDR1 SGHDT and CDR2 YYEEEE come from the germline V gene.

The gene calls are TRBV20-1 and TRBJ1-1; no clear D gene. Germline values: CDR1 DFQATT, CDR2 SNEGSKA (reference sequence). Between the trimmed V and J ends, which lost 3 bases and 1 base, there was a span of 3 bases. The CDR3 is 11 residues long. The CDR3 DNA reads TGCAGTGCTAGCAAGAACACTGAAGCTTTCTTT. This gives the protein CSASKNTEAFF.

The gene calls are TRBV2 and TRBJ1-4; 7 positions match TRBD1. The CDR3 is 17 amino acids. Germline V gene lookup returns CDR1 SNHLY and CDR2 FYNNEI. Unmatched junction bases numbered 18, after V lost 1 base and J lost 13 bases. The CDR3 DNA follows: TGTGCCAGCAGTGAAGACCGACCGACAGGGTATGAAAGTCGACTGTTTTTT. It is translated as CASSEDRPTGYESRLFF.

V gene TRBV2 combines with J gene TRBJ2-1; the match to TRBD1 covers 8 bases. The V and J ends lost 4 bases and 5 bases, in that order; junction bases with no gene match: 4. The CDR3 length is 14 residues. The germline CDR1 and CDR2 sequences are SNHLY and FYNNEI. The chain's CDR3 is CASSVRGHNNEQFF. The DNA of the CDR3 is TGTGCCAGCAGTGTCAGGGGGCATAACAATGAGCAGTTCTTC.